A single sample gave rise to the 28 T cell receptor beta chains below, sequenced in a study of cytomegalovirus exposure and HLA in healthy donors. 13 Jbeta primers and 60 Vbeta primers were used for the PCR. Method: immunoSEQ multiplex PCR; TCRdb's copy keeps in-frame clones and lacks some. The profile shows 140,000 to 150,000 clones, 8.5% to 10% of them singletons. The material sequenced was PBMCs. Receptor source: a man aged 45-65 years in good health and CMV-seronegative.

This clone was counted between two and nine times. V gene TRBV27 combines with J gene TRBJ1-4, with 12 bases that match TRBD1. CDR3 size: 17 residues. With 10 bases clipped from V and 3 bases from J, the junction kept 12 bases outside the gene matches. Germline loops: CDR1 MNHEY, CDR2 SMNVEV (reference sequence). The CDR3 DNA sequence: TGTGCCAACACGGGGGACAGGGGGCGGGAGGCTAATGAAAAACTGTTTTTT. Translation gives CANTGDRGREANEKLFF.

This clone was found once. The rearrangement uses TRBV30 and TRBJ1-3, with 9 nucleotides matching TRBD1. Germline CDR1 and CDR2: GTSNPN and SVGIG (reference sequence). The CDR3 totals 13 residues. Trimming cost V 8 bases and J 2 bases; bases outside gene matches: 4. CDR3 bases: TGTGCCGGGACAGGGAACGCTGGAAACACCATATATTTT. Its protein product is CAGTGNAGNTIYF.

This sequence joins TRBV19 and TRBJ1-1; 7 bases fit TRBD1. The germline V gene has CDR1 LNHDA and CDR2 SQIVND (reference sequence). The CDR3 consists of 16 residues. The trim removed 7 bases at V and 1 base at J, leaving 12 bases unmatched. CDR3 nucleotide sequence: TGTGCCAGTAAGCCCCTTGGGACAGCTAAGAACACTGAAGCTTTCTTT. Protein product: CASKPLGTAKNTEAFF.

The rearrangement uses TRBV14 and TRBJ1-4; perhaps TRBD1 as D (5 bases). Germline V gene lookup returns CDR1 SGHDN and CDR2 FVKESK. This CDR3 region has 13 residues. V dropped 1 base and J dropped 17 bases, with 17 bases sitting between them. Written as DNA, the CDR3 is TGTGCCAGCAGCCAAGGGGGCGTCAGCATTAGATTTTTT. Translating gives CASSQGGVSIRFF.

The chain combines TRBV28 with TRBJ2-2; D may be TRBD1 (6 bases). CDR3 length: 16 residues. V was trimmed by 9 bases and J by 4 bases, leaving 21 bases between them. In germline, CDR1 is MDHEN, CDR2 SYDVKM. In DNA, the CDR3 is TGTGCCAGTACAGGGAAGGGGAGCGCCCTCACCGGGGAGCTGTTTTTT. Its protein is CASTGKGSALTGELFF.

The CDR3 nucleotides read TGTGCCAGTACCCACTCTCGGGGGGAGAATGAAAAACTGTTTTTT. It yields the protein CASTHSRGENEKLFF. The V and J genes are TRBV19 and TRBJ1-4, with D possibly being TRBD1 (5 bases). V lost 7 bases, J lost 5 bases, and 17 bases lay in between. The germline V gene encodes CDR1 LNHDA and CDR2 SQIVND (reference sequence). The CDR3 runs to 15 residues.

This clone was observed a handful of times. The J gene is TRBJ1-5, the V gene TRBV7-2; D is unresolved. The ends were cut back, 4 bases at V and 9 bases at J, with 10 bases in the middle. The CDR3 sequence is 12 residues long. Germline V gene data show CDR1 as SGHTA and CDR2 as FQGNSA. The CDR3 region is CASSSVGRPQHF. The CDR3 nucleotides read TGTGCCAGCAGCTCGGTCGGGAGGCCCCAGCATTTT.

This rearrangement joins TRBV28 to TRBJ1-4; TRBD1 is a possible D gene (6 bases). V lost 2 bases to trimming and J lost 7 bases, with 14 bases between them. There are 15 residues in the CDR3. CDR1 and CDR2 (germline): MDHEN, SYDVKM. Written as DNA, the CDR3 is TGTGCCAGCAGTTTAGGGGGGGCGCTCCGTGAAAAACTGTTTTTT. Amino acids: CASSLGGALREKLFF.

This clone came up a few times. The chain has TRBV9 and TRBJ2-7, with 7 bases fitting TRBD2. Germline V CDR1 and CDR2: SGDLS, YYNGEE. CDR3 size: 15 residues. The junction had 9 bases not matched to a gene; V was cut back by 4 bases and J by 2 bases. CDR3 in DNA: TGTGCCAGCAGCCCCCAGGGAAGCGGGGCCTACGAGCAGTACTTC. Amino acid sequence: CASSPQGSGAYEQYF.

In regard to this clone: The germline gene is not matched at one end of the junction; a read error may be the cause. The V call is TRBV6-5, the J call TRBJ1-6, with D possibly TRBD1 on 6 matching bases. CDR3 length: 14 amino acids. Germline values: CDR1 MNHEY, CDR2 SVGAGI. The CDR3 loop is CASSYNRESSTLHF. The DNA of the CDR3 is TGTGCCAGCAGTTACAACAGGGAAAGTTCAACCCTCCACTTT.

This clone turned up a few times. The chain carries TRBV10-1 and TRBJ1-1; 8 bases are a match to TRBD1. Germline V gene lookup returns CDR1 WNHNN and CDR2 SYGVQD (reference sequence). The V and J ends lost 0 bases and 0 bases, in that order; junction bases with no gene match: 3. The length of the CDR3 is 16 residues. The CDR3 protein is CASSESVGQVNTEAFF. In DNA form, the CDR3 reads TGCGCCAGCAGTGAGTCGGTGGGACAGGTGAACACTGAAGCTTTCTTT.

This rearrangement joins TRBV7-9 to TRBJ1-4, with D unclear. Between the trimmed V and J ends, which lost 2 bases and 0 bases, there was a span of 10 bases. Germline lookup yields CDR1 SEHNR and CDR2 FQNEAQ (reference sequence). CDR3 length: 16 residues. CDR3 region: CASSLSGRSTNEKLFF. In DNA form, the CDR3 reads TGTGCCAGCAGCTTAAGTGGTCGGTCAACTAATGAAAAACTGTTTTTT.

The chain carries TRBV6-5 and TRBJ2-7; 8 bases line up with TRBD2. The germline CDR1 and CDR2 sequences are MNHEY and SVGAGI. This CDR3 region has 16 residues. The V segment lost 0 bases and the J segment 5 bases; nucleotides outside the gene matches: 9. The CDR3 protein is CASSYSPSSGGDEQYF. CDR3 nucleotide sequence: TGTGCCAGCAGTTACTCCCCCTCCAGCGGGGGTGACGAGCAGTACTTC.

The genes are TRBV6-5 and TRBJ2-2, with D possibly TRBD2 on 6 matching bases. CDR3 length: 15 amino acids. Trimming removed 7 bases from V and 6 bases from J, with 18 bases in between. Germline V gene lookup returns CDR1 MNHEY and CDR2 SVGAGI. The CDR3 DNA follows: TGTGCCAGCAAGCTCCAACGGGGGACCCCCGGGGAGCTGTTTTTT. Its protein is CASKLQRGTPGELFF.

The gene calls are TRBV10-2 and TRBJ2-1; D perhaps matches TRBD1 (7 bases). The CDR3 is 15 residues long. CDR1 WSHSY and CDR2 SAAADI come from the germline V gene. Between the trimmed V and J ends, which lost 0 bases and 11 bases, there was a span of 17 bases. The CDR3 protein is CASSESFSAGQKQFF. DNA for the CDR3: TGCGCCAGCAGTGAGTCCTTCTCGGCGGGACAGAAGCAGTTCTTC.

This clone was detected only a few times. The rearrangement joins TRBV6-5 to TRBJ2-5; 7 bases are a match to TRBD2. Looked up from germline, CDR1 is MNHEY and CDR2 is SVGAGI. The CDR3 runs to 14 residues. The V gene end was trimmed by 2 bases and the J gene end by 3 bases; junction bases not matched to a gene: 3. Written as DNA, the CDR3 is TGTGCCAGCAGTTACGGGCGGGGGAAAGAGACCCAGTACTTC. It codes for CASSYGRGKETQYF.

The V call is TRBV5-1, the J call TRBJ2-7, with D possibly being TRBD2 (7 bases). The CDR3 consists of 15 residues. V was clipped by 4 bases and J by 2 bases, with 16 bases between them. CDR1 and CDR2 (germline): SGHRS, YFSETQ. CDR3 region: CASSLGAGVAYEQYF. The CDR3 coding sequence is TGCGCCAGCAGCCTGGGGGCGGGGGTAGCCTACGAGCAGTACTTC. Full variable domain (rest looked up from reference TRBV5-1 and TRBJ2-7): KAGVTQTPRYLIKTRGQQVTLSCSPISGHRSVSWYQQTPGQGLQFLFEYFSETQRNKGNFPGRFSGRQFSNSRSEMNVSTLELGDSALYLCASSLGAGVAYEQYFGPGTRLTVT.

This sequence joins TRBV11-2 and TRBJ2-7; TRBD2 matches 13 bases. This CDR3 contains 15 residues. Per the germline V gene, CDR1 is SGHAT and CDR2 is FQNNGV. The J segment lost 3 bases and the V segment lost 7 bases, leaving 6 bases of the junction unmatched. The CDR3: CASNPGTSGNYEQYF. The CDR3, as DNA: TGTGCCAGCAACCCCGGGACTAGCGGGAACTACGAGCAGTACTTC.

This clone was picked up a small number of times. The CDR3 here is CASGKGAEEEKLFF. DNA for the CDR3: TGCGCCAGCGGCAAGGGGGCGGAGGAAGAAAAACTGTTTTTT. The chain has TRBV5-1 and TRBJ1-4; TRBD1 matches 7 bases. Germline CDR1 SGHRS, CDR2 YFSETQ. The ends lost 7 bases at V and 8 bases at J; junction bases unmatched: 11. CDR3 length: 14 residues. The full variable domain, completed using reference TRBV5-1 and TRBJ1-4, is KAGVTQTPRYLIKTRGQQVTLSCSPISGHRSVSWYQQTPGQGLQFLFEYFSETQRNKGNFPGRFSGRQFSNSRSEMNVSTLELGDSALYLCASGKGAEEEKLFFGSGTQLSVL.

The V gene is TRBV6-6, the J gene TRBJ2-3; a possible D gene is TRBD1 (7 bases). The CDR3 runs 16 residues. Trimming stripped 7 bases from V and 2 bases from J, with 19 bases between. CDR1 MNHNY and CDR2 SVGAGI come from the germline V gene (reference sequence). CDR3 region: CASIHQGGPYTDTQYF. The CDR3 DNA reads TGTGCCAGCATCCACCAGGGGGGACCCTACACAGATACGCAGTATTTT.

CDR3 in amino acids: CASSPGGIKDGYTF. CDR3 bases: TGTGCCAGCAGCCCAGGGGGTATCAAGGATGGCTACACCTTC. The chain has TRBV7-3 and TRBJ1-2, with TRBD1 matching 7 bases. The CDR3 consists of 14 residues. CDR1 and CDR2 from the germline V gene are SGHTA and FQGTGA. V shed 5 bases, J shed 6 bases, and the junction held 9 bases outside the gene matches.

This clone has just a few counts. This rearrangement joins TRBV30 to TRBJ2-5; D possibly corresponds to TRBD1 (7 bases). The CDR3 extends over 14 amino acids. Germline-derived CDR1 and CDR2 are GTSNPN and SVGIG (reference sequence). The V end lost 4 bases, the J end lost 1 base, and 13 bases lay between the germline ends. Here the CDR3 DNA reads TGTGCCTGGATAAGGGGGGACAGCCAAGAGACCCAGTACTTC. Translation: CAWIRGDSQETQYF.

The chain uses TRBV2 and TRBJ2-7, with 12 bases that match TRBD2. In germline, CDR1 is SNHLY, CDR2 FYNNEI. There are 14 residues in the CDR3. The V gene end was trimmed by 6 bases and the J gene end by 3 bases; junction bases not matched to a gene: 3. The CDR3 protein is CASREGLAGYEQYF. Written as DNA, the CDR3 is TGTGCCAGCAGGGAGGGACTAGCGGGCTACGAGCAGTACTTC.

This clone was picked up a small number of times. The chain has TRBV5-1 and TRBJ1-2, with D tentatively TRBD1 (6 bases). Germline V CDR1 and CDR2: SGHRS, YFSETQ. The CDR3 runs 17 residues. Trimming took 4 bases from V and 1 from J, leaving 20 bases between them. The DNA of the CDR3 is TGCGCCAGCAGCGGCTACAGAGGGGGAAGCCTTAACTATGGCTACACCTTC. This translates into CASSGYRGGSLNYGYTF. Combining the CDR3 with reference TRBV5-1 and TRBJ1-2 gives the whole variable domain KAGVTQTPRYLIKTRGQQVTLSCSPISGHRSVSWYQQTPGQGLQFLFEYFSETQRNKGNFPGRFSGRQFSNSRSEMNVSTLELGDSALYLCASSGYRGGSLNYGYTFGSGTRLTVV.

This clone has more than one count but fewer than ten. Written as DNA, the CDR3 is TGTGCCAGCAGCGTAGGGGCTAGCGGGGGGAAAGAGACCCAGTACTTC. Translated: CASSVGASGGKETQYF. The chain joins TRBV9 to TRBJ2-5; 11 bases fit TRBD2. The ends lost 0 bases at V and 3 bases at J; junction bases unmatched: 4. CDR3 size: 16 residues. Germline V gives CDR1 SGDLS, CDR2 YYNGEE. Looking up the rest from reference TRBV9 and TRBJ2-5 gives the full variable domain: DSGVTQTPKHLITATGQRVTLRCSPRSGDLSVYWYQQSLDQGLQFLIQYYNGEERAKGNILERFSAQQFPDLHSELNLSSLELGDSALYFCASSVGASGGKETQYFGPGTRLLVL.

This clone was seen a few times. This rearrangement joins TRBV10-1 to TRBJ2-7, with D possibly being TRBD1 (5 bases). The CDR3 has 13 residues. The germline V gene has CDR1 WNHNN and CDR2 SYGVQD (reference sequence). V was shortened by 0 bases and J by 6 bases, with 9 bases between the two germline ends. This chain's CDR3 is CASSESPGSEQYF. The DNA of the CDR3 is TGCGCCAGCAGTGAGTCTCCAGGGTCCGAGCAGTACTTC.

The V call is TRBV7-6, the J call TRBJ1-4; no definite D call. In germline, CDR1 is SGHVS, CDR2 FNYEAQ. This CDR3 contains 18 residues. The V and J ends lost 1 base and 0 bases respectively, with 15 bases between them. CDR3 nucleotide sequence: TGTGCCAGCAGCTTAGGTGATCTGACACTAGCAACTAATGAAAAACTGTTTTTT. It codes for CASSLGDLTLATNEKLFF. Based on the CDR3 plus reference TRBV7-6 and TRBJ1-4, the full variable domain is GAGVSQSPRYKVTKRGQDVALRCDPISGHVSLYWYRQALGQGPEFLTYFNYEAQQDKSGLPNDRFSAERPEGSISTLTIQRTEQRDSAMYRCASSLGDLTLATNEKLFFGSGTQLSVL.

This clone has more than one count but fewer than ten. This chain connects TRBV5-1 to TRBJ1-4, with D possibly being TRBD1 (6 bases). This CDR3 contains 16 residues. Germline V CDR1 and CDR2: SGHRS, YFSETQ. Trimming removed 0 bases from V and 4 bases from J, with 13 bases in between. CDR3: CASSLAGGQGNEKLFF. The CDR3 nucleotides are TGCGCCAGCAGCTTGGCCGGGGGGCAGGGTAATGAAAAACTGTTTTTT.